These T cell receptor beta chains were read from a single sample in a study of blood T cell repertoires in COVID-19. The table came from immunoSEQ multiplex PCR; TCRdb's copy has only in-frame clones and leaves some out. Of 140,000 to 150,000 clones listed, over 65% are singletons. Input material: peripheral blood. Receptors originate from a man in his fifties or sixties with acute or convalescent COVID-19. CDR3s include the opening cysteine and the closing phenylalanine or tryptophan. D genes are given only for firm matches. Not all rows give a size; the values are once, few, many and, for expanded clones, a class.

size: -; J: TRBJ2-3; V: TRBV7-2; D: TRBD2; CDR3: CASSFGLADTQYF; DNA: TGTGCCAGCAGCTTTGGACTAGCTGATACGCAGTATTTT
size: -; J: TRBJ2-1; V: TRBV7-6; D: TRBD1; CDR3: CASSSRGGREQFF; DNA: TGTGCCAGCAGCTCGAGAGGGGGCAGGGAGCAGTTCTTC
size: -; J: TRBJ1-3; V: TRBV6-5; D: -; CDR3: CASITRNFDTIYF; DNA: TGTGCCAGCATCACGAGGAATTTTGACACCATATATTTT
size: few; J: TRBJ2-3; V: TRBV9; D: TRBD2; CDR3: CASSVAASGGNTQYF; DNA: TGTGCCAGCAGCGTAGCGGCTAGCGGGGGAAATACGCAGTATTTT
size: few; J: TRBJ2-1; V: TRBV19; D: -; CDR3: CASSIGVAYEQFF; DNA: TGTGCCAGTAGTATTGGAGTAGCTTATGAGCAGTTCTTC
size: -; J: TRBJ1-1; V: TRBV20-1; D: TRBD1; CDR3: CSASAPRQGANTEAFF; DNA: TGCAGTGCTAGTGCCCCGAGACAGGGAGCGAACACTGAAGCTTTCTTT
size: -; J: TRBJ2-5; V: TRBV10-3; D: TRBD2; CDR3: CAVSGTIQETQYF; DNA: TGTGCCGTCTCCGGGACTATACAAGAGACCCAGTACTTC
size: once; J: TRBJ2-7; V: TRBV5-4; D: TRBD2; CDR3: CASRPGTSSYEQYF; DNA: TGTGCCAGCAGACCGGGGACTAGCTCCTACGAGCAGTACTTC
size: -; J: TRBJ2-5; V: TRBV7-3; D: TRBD1; CDR3: CASSPRGQGGETQYF; DNA: TGTGCCAGCAGCCCAAGGGGACAGGGGGGAGAGACCCAGTACTTC
size: -; J: TRBJ2-1; V: TRBV10-1; D: TRBD2; CDR3: CASSASGVYEQFF; DNA: TGCGCCAGCAGTGCTAGCGGGGTCTATGAGCAGTTCTTC
size: -; J: TRBJ2-3; V: TRBV5-1; D: -; CDR3: CASVRGGYGTDTQYF; DNA: TGCGCCAGCGTCCGAGGGGGTTATGGCACAGATACGCAGTATTTT
size: -; J: TRBJ1-5; V: TRBV2; D: -; CDR3: CASSGYPDDYSNQPQHF; DNA: TGTGCCAGCAGCGGGTACCCCGACGATTATAGCAATCAGCCCCAGCATTTT
size: once; J: TRBJ2-6; V: TRBV11-2; D: -; CDR3: CASSPPGANVLTF; DNA: TGTGCCAGCAGCCCTCCCGGGGCCAACGTCCTGACTTTC
size: once; J: TRBJ1-2; V: TRBV27; D: TRBD1; CDR3: CASSLRAGGDSTF; DNA: TGTGCCAGCAGTTTAAGAGCAGGGGGCGATAGTACCTTC
size: -; J: TRBJ1-1; V: TRBV6-2/TRBV6-3; D: -; CDR3: CASSFTRGVNTEAFF; DNA: TGTGCCAGCAGTTTTACACGGGGGGTGAACACTGAAGCTTTCTTT
size: -; J: TRBJ2-3; V: TRBV3-1/TRBV3-2; D: -; CDR3: CASSQPTSSDTQYF; DNA: TGTGCCAGCAGCCAACCGACTAGTTCAGATACGCAGTATTTT
size: once; J: TRBJ1-1; V: TRBV27; D: TRBD1; CDR3: CASREGQQAFF; DNA: TGTGCCAGCAGGGAGGGACAGCAAGCTTTCTTT